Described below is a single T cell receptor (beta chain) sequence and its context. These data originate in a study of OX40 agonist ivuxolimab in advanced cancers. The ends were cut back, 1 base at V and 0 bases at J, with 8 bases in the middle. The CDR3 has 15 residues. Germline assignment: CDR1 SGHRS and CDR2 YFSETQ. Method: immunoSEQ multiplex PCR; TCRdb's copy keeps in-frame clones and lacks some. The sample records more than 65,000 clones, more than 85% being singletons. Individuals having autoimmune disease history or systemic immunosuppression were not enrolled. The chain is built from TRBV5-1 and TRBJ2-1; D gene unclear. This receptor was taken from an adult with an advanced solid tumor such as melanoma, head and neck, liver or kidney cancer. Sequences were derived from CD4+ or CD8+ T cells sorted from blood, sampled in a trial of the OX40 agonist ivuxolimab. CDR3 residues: CASSLPRGSYNEQFF. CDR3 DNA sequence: TGCGCCAGCAGCTTGCCCCGAGGCTCCTACAATGAGCAGTTCTTC.